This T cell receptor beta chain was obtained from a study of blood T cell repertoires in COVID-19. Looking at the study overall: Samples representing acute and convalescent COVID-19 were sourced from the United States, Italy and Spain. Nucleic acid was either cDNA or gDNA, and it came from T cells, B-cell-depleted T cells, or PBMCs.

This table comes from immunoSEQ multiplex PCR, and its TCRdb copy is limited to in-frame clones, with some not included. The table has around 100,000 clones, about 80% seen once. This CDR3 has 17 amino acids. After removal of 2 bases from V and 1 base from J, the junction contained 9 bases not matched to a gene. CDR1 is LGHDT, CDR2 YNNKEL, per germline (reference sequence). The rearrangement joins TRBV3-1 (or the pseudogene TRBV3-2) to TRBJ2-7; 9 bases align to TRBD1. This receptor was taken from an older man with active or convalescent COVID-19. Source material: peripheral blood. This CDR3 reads CASSQPPVGTGSYEQYF. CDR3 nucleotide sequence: TGTGCCAGCAGCCAACCCCCCGTAGGGACAGGGTCCTACGAGCAGTACTTC.